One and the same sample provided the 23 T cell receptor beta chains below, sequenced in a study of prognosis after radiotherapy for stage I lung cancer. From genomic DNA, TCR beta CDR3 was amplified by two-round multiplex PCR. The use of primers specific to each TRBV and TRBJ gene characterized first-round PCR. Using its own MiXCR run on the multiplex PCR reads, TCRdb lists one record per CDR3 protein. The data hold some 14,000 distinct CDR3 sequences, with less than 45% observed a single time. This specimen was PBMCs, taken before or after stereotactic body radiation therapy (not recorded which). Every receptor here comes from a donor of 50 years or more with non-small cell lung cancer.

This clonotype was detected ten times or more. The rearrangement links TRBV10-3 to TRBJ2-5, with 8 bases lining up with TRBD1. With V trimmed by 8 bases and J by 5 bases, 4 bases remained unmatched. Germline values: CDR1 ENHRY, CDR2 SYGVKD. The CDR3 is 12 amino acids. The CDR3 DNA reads TGTGCCATCCGGACAGGGATTGAGACCCAGTACTTC. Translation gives CAIRTGIETQYF.

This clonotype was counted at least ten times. The CDR3 bases are TGTGCCAGCAGTTTGGTGGGACTACACTACGAGCAGTACTTC. This translates into CASSLVGLHYEQYF. The chain uses TRBV27 and TRBJ2-7; 7 bases map to TRBD2. Unmatched junction bases numbered 5, after V lost 3 bases and J lost 3 bases. The CDR3 covers 14 residues. Germline V CDR1 and CDR2: MNHEY, SMNVEV (reference sequence).

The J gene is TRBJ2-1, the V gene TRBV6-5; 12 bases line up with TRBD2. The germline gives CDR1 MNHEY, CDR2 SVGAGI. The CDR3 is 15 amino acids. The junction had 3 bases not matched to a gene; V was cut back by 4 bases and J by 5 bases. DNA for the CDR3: TGTGCCAGCAGTTTCGGACTAGCGGGGAACAATGAGCAGTTCTTC. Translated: CASSFGLAGNNEQFF.

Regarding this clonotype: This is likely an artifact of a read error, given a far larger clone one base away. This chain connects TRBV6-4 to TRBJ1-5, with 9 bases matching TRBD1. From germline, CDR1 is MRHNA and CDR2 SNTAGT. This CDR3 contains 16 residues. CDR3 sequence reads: CASSGPGTGFHQHQHF. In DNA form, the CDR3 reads TGTGCCAGCAGTGGCCCCGGGACAGGGTTTCATCAGCACCAGCATTTT.

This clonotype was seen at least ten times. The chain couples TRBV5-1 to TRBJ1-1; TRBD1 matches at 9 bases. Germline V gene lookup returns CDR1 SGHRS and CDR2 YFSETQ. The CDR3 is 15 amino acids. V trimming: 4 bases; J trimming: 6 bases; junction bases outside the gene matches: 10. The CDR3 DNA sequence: TGCGCCAGCAGCACTGTGGGACAGGGAAATGCTGAAGCTTTCTTT. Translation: CASSTVGQGNAEAFF.

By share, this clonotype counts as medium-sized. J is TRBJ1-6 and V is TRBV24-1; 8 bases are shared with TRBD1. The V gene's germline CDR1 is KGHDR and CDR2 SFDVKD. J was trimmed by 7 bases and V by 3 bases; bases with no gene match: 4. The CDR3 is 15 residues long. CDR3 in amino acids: CATSDGQGSNSPLHF. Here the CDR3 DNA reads TGTGCCACCAGTGATGGACAGGGCTCGAATTCACCCCTCCACTTT.

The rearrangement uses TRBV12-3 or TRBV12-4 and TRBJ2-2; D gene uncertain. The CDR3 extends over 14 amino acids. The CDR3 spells CNSSLAEFTGELFF. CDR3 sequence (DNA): TGTAACAGCAGTTTAGCAGAATTCACCGGGGAGCTGTTTTTT.

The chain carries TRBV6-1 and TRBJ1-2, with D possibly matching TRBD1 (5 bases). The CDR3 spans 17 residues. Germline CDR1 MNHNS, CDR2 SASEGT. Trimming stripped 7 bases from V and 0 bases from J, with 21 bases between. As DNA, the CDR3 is TGTGCCAGCAAACCCCTCTCGGGGACGGGGACTAACTATGGCTACACCTTC. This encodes CASKPLSGTGTNYGYTF.

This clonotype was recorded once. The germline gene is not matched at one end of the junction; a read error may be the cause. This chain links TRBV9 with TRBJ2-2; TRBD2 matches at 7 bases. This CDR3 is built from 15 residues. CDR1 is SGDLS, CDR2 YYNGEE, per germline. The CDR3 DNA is TGTGTCAGCAGCGGTCCCGGGACCCGGGGGGAGAGGCTGTTTTTT. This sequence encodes CVSSGPGTRGERLFF. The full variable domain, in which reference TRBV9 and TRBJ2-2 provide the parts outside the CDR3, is DSGVTQTPKHLITATGQRVTLRCSPRSGDLSVYWYQQSLDQGLQFLIQYYNGEERAKGNILERFSAQQFPDLHSELNLSSLELGDSALYFCVSSGPGTRGERLFFGEGSRLTVL.

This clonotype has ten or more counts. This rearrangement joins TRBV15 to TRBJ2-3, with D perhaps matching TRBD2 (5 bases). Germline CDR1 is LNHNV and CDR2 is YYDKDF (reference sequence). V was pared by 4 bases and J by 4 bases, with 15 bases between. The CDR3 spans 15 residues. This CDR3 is CATSTRVDSADTQYF. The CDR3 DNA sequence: TGTGCCACCAGCACCAGAGTGGATAGCGCAGATACGCAGTATTTT.

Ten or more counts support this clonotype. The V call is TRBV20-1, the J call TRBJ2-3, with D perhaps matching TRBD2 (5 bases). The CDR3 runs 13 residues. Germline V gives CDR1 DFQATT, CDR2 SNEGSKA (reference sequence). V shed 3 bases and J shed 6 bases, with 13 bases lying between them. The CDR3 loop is CSASAGGGDTQYF. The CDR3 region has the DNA TGCAGTGCTAGTGCAGGAGGTGGTGATACGCAGTATTTT.

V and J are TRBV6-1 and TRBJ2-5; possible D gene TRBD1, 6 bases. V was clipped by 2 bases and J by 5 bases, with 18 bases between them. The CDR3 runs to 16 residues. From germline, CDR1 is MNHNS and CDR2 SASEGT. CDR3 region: CASSETATTGQETQYF. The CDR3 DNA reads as TGTGCCAGCAGTGAAACCGCGACCACAGGGCAGGAGACCCAGTACTTC.

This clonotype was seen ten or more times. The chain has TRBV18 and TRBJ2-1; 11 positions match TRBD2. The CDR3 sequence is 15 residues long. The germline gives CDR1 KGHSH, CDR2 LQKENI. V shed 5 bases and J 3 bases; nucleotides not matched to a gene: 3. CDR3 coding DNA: TGTGCCAGCTCAACCACTAGCGGGGGCTACAATGAGCAGTTCTTC. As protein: CASSTTSGGYNEQFF.

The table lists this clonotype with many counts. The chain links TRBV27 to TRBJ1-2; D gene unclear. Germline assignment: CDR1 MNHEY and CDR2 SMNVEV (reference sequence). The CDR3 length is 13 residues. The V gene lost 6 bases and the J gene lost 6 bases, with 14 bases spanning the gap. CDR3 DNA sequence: TGTGCCAGCAGGTCCCGCTTGGCAGATGGCTACACCTTC. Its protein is CASRSRLADGYTF.

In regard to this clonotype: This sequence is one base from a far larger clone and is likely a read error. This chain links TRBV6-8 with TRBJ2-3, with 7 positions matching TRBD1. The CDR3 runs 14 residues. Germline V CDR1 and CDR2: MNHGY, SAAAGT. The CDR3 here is CVSSSSQGADTQYF. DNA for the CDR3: TGTGTCAGCAGTTCCAGCCAGGGGGCAGATACGCAGTATTTT.

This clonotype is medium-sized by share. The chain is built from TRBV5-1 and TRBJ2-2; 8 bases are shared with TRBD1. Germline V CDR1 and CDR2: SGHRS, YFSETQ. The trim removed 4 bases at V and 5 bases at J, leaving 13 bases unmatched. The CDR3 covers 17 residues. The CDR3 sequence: CASSVSPGQVWTGELFF. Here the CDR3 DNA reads TGCGCCAGCAGCGTATCACCGGGACAGGTTTGGACCGGGGAGCTGTTTTTT.

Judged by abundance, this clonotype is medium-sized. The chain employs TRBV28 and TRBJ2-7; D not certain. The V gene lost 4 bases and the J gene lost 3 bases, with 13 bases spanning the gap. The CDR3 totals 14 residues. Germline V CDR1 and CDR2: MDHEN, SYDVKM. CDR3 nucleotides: TGTGCCAGCAGTTCCCCCGAAGTTGTCTACGAGCAGTACTTC. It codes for CASSSPEVVYEQYF.

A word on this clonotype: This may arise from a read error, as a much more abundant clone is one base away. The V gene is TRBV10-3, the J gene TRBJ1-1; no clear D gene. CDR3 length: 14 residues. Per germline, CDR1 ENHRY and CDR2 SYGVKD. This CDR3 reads CAISESTVNTEALF. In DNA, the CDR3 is TGTGCCATCAGTGAGTCAACGGTAAACACTGAAGCTTTGTTT.

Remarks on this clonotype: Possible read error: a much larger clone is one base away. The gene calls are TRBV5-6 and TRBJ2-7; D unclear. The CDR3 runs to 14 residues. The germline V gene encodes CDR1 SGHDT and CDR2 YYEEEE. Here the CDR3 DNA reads TGTGCCAGAAGCTTGGGGTCACTAACCTACGAGCAGTACTTC. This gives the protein CARSLGSLTYEQYF.

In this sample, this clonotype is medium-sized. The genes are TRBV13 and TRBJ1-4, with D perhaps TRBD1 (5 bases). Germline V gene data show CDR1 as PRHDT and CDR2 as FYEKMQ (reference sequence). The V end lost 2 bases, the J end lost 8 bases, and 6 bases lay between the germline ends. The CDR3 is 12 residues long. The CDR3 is CASSLRGEKLFF. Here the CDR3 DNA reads TGTGCCAGCAGCTTAAGGGGCGAAAAACTGTTTTTT.

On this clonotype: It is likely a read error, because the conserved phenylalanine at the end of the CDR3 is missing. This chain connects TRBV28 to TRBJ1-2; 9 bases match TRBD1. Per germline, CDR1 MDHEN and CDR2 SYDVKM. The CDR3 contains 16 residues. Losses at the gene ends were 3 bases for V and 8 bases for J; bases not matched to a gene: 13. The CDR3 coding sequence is TGTGCCAGCAGTTTCCGGTTCTGGGGACAGGGCAACGGCTACACCTTA. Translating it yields CASSFRFWGQGNGYTL.

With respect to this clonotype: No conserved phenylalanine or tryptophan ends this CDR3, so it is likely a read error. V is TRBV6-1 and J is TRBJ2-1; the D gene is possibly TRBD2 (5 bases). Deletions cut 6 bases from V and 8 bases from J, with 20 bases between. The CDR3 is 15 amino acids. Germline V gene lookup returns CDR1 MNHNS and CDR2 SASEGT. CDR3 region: CASSRGRTIYDEQFL. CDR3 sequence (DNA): TGTGCCAGCAGCCGGGGAAGAACGATTTACGATGAGCAGTTCCTC.

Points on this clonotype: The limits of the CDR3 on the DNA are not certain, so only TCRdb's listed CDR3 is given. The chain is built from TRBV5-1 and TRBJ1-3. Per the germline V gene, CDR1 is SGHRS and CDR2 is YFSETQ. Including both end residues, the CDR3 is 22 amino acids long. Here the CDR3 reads CASSFVSTAGVGAFFGQGTIYF.